The rows below give T cell receptor beta chains drawn from one sample of a study of T cells after yellow fever vaccination. A single record per CDR3 protein comes from TCRdb applying MiXCR to the 5' RACE reads. The sample carries around 530,000 distinct CDR3 sequences, about 15% recorded once. Sequencing was performed on PBMCs, taken 4 to 6 days after the first yellow fever vaccination. The receptors here all came from a man aged 18 to 30 who received the YFV17D yellow fever vaccine. CDR3s include the opening cysteine and the closing phenylalanine or tryptophan. Each record gives: clone size, D gene, J gene, V gene, CDR3 protein, CDR3 DNA. A D gene is named only where the DNA matches it firmly. Clone size is stated in some rows and not others, as once, few, many or a class when expanded.

- | - | TRBJ1-2 | TRBV24-1 | CATSDPARESGYTF | TGTGCCACCAGTGATCCCGCGCGGGAAAGTGGCTACACCTTC
- | - | TRBJ2-3 | TRBV7-9 | CATERKADTQYF | TGTGCCACCGAGCGTAAGGCAGATACGCAGTATTTT
- | - | TRBJ1-3 | TRBV4-2 | CASSPPGRTSGNTIYF | TGTGCCAGCAGCCCCCCGGGGCGAACCTCTGGAAACACCATATATTTT
few | - | TRBJ1-2 | TRBV12-3/TRBV12-4 | CASSSDTYYGYTF | TGTGCCAGCAGTTCAGACACCTACTATGGCTACACCTTC
- | - | TRBJ2-3 | TRBV20-1 | CSAKGSLDTQYF | TGCAGTGCTAAGGGCAGTCTAGATACGCAGTATTTT
- | - | TRBJ1-1 | TRBV27 | CASSLRWGWSEAFF | TGTGCCAGCAGTTTAAGATGGGGATGGTCTGAAGCTTTCTTT
- | TRBD1 | TRBJ2-2 | TRBV5-1 | CASISLGTGNTGELFF | TGCGCCAGCATCTCTCTCGGGACAGGGAACACCGGGGAGCTGTTTTTT
- | TRBD1 | TRBJ2-7 | TRBV6-1 | CASSRDRKQYEQYF | TGTGCCAGCAGTCGGGACAGAAAACAATACGAGCAGTACTTC
- | - | TRBJ1-1 | TRBV12-3/TRBV12-4 | CASSFPGGAGAFF | TGTGCCAGCAGTTTCCCAGGAGGGGCGGGGGCTTTCTTT
once | TRBD1 | TRBJ2-7 | TRBV5-1 | CASSLIQGAAEYEQYF | TGCGCCAGCAGCTTGATACAGGGGGCGGCGGAGTACGAGCAGTACTTC
- | - | TRBJ2-7 | TRBV30 | CAWSPQYEQYF | TGTGCCTGGAGTCCACAGTACGAGCAGTACTTC
- | - | TRBJ2-1 | TRBV10-3 | CAIKGGPRGGEQFF | TGTGCCATCAAAGGCGGCCCTAGGGGGGGGGAGCAGTTCTTC
few | TRBD1 | TRBJ2-1 | TRBV5-4 | CASSPGQGFPNEQFF | TGTGCCAGCAGCCCGGGACAGGGATTCCCCAATGAGCAGTTCTTC
few | - | TRBJ2-3 | TRBV19 | CASSIVSFTDTQYF | TGTGCCAGTAGTATAGTCAGTTTCACAGATACGCAGTATTTT
many | - | TRBJ2-2 | TRBV7-2 | CASSPPTGELFF | TGTGCCAGCAGTCCTCCTACCGGGGAGCTGTTTTTT
- | - | TRBJ2-3 | TRBV24-1 | CATKRDGITDTQYF | TGTGCCACCAAACGGGACGGAATCACAGATACGCAGTATTTT
few | TRBD1 | TRBJ2-3 | TRBV5-1 | CASSLWTGDTDTQYF | TGCGCCAGCAGTTTATGGACAGGGGACACAGATACGCAGTATTTT
many | - | TRBJ2-5 | TRBV27 | CASSFGQGQQETQYF | TGTGCCAGCAGTTTCGGCCAGGGCCAACAAGAGACCCAGTACTTC
few | TRBD1 | TRBJ2-4 | TRBV10-3 | CAISVGQGIQYF | TGTGCCATCAGTGTTGGACAGGGCATTCAGTACTTC
few | - | TRBJ1-1 | TRBV6-5 | CASSYLGVTEAFF | TGTGCCAGCAGTTATCTTGGTGTCACTGAAGCTTTCTTT
few | TRBD2 | TRBJ2-5 | TRBV6-1 | CASRAGLAGNQETQYF | TGTGCCAGCAGGGCCGGACTAGCGGGGAACCAAGAGACCCAGTACTTC
few | - | TRBJ2-7 | TRBV7-6 | CASSPRRFGQYSSYEQYF | TGTGCCAGCAGCCCGCGCCGCTTTGGACAGTATAGCTCCTACGAGCAGTACTTC
few | TRBD1 | TRBJ2-4 | TRBV28 | CASSFLSQGARENIQYF | TGTGCCAGCAGTTTTTTGAGTCAGGGGGCACGTGAAAACATTCAGTACTTC
- | - | TRBJ2-6 | TRBV2 | CASNRDASGANVLTF | TGTGCCAGCAACAGGGACGCATCTGGGGCCAACGTCCTGACTTTC
few | - | TRBJ1-6 | TRBV5-1 | CASSLDGTAYNSPLHF | TGCGCCAGCAGCTTGGACGGAACCGCATATAATTCACCCCTCCACTTT
- | TRBD2 | TRBJ2-3 | TRBV7-9 | CASSTQRGVWTDTQYF | TGTGCCAGCAGTACCCAGCGGGGAGTGTGGACAGATACGCAGTATTTT
- | - | TRBJ2-1 | TRBV6-4 | CASSGGPLDHEQFF | TGTGCCAGCAGTGGGGGGCCGCTCGACCATGAGCAGTTCTTC